The clone carrying this TCR beta chain has at least ten counts. Antigen unknown. TCRdb re-analysed the 5' RACE reads in MiXCR, keeping a single row per CDR3 protein. The sample holds approximately 520,000 distinct CDR3 sequences, approximately 5.3% seen once. These data are taken from a study of CD8 T cells in ankylosing spondylitis. Findings and caveats of the study: For ankylosing spondylitis blood, a TCR beta motif of seven to nine highly homologous variants appeared characteristic. Previous work reported some of these motif variants in the synovial fluid and blood of reactive arthritis. A CD8+ phenotype characterized the disease-linked clones, which were relatively rare in peripheral blood.

The CDR3 has 15 residues. Germline CDR1 is MRHNA and CDR2 is SNTAGT. The V gene lost 11 bases and the J gene lost 8 bases, with 24 bases spanning the gap. The rearrangement uses TRBV6-4 and TRBJ1-4, with D possibly TRBD1 on 6 matching bases. The sample taken for sequencing was blood, either unsorted or a sorted T cell fraction (not recorded which). This clonotype was sampled from a male donor with ankylosing spondylitis. DNA for the CDR3: TGTGCCGGGGGCCGCGACAAAAACTATGAGGAAAAACTGTTTTTT. Protein sequence: CAGGRDKNYEEKLFF.